These 27 T cell receptor beta chains share one sample of origin, sequenced in a study of blood T cell repertoires in COVID-19. Assay: immunoSEQ multiplex PCR; the TCRdb copy retains only in-frame clones and omits some. The data hold about 94,000 clones, with about four fifths observed a single time. The sequencing input was peripheral blood. The receptors stem from a human donor in a cohort sampled during active COVID-19.

This sequence joins TRBV9 and TRBJ1-3; D is possibly TRBD1 (6 bases). The CDR3 is made up of 16 amino acids. In germline, CDR1 is SGDLS, CDR2 YYNGEE. Trimming removed 0 bases at V and 2 bases at J, with 12 bases between. CDR3 region: CASSVGGGKAGNTIYF. The CDR3 DNA reads as TGTGCCAGCAGCGTAGGAGGGGGAAAAGCTGGAAACACCATATATTTT.

V gene TRBV2 combines with J gene TRBJ2-7; TRBD2 is a possible D gene (6 bases). V shed 4 bases and J shed 4 bases, with 11 bases lying between them. The CDR3 runs to 13 residues. Germline CDR1 reads SNHLY; CDR2 reads FYNNEI. The CDR3: CASSGLDLYEQYF. The CDR3 DNA sequence: TGTGCCAGCAGTGGACTAGACCTTTACGAGCAGTACTTC.

V gene TRBV15 combines with J gene TRBJ1-2; 9 positions agree with TRBD1. The trim removed 8 bases at V and 2 bases at J, leaving 6 bases unmatched. This CDR3 is 14 amino acids long. CDR1 is LNHNV and CDR2 is YYDKDF in the germline V gene (reference sequence). The CDR3 is CATGTGGWNYGYTF. The DNA of the CDR3 is TGTGCCACCGGTACAGGGGGCTGGAACTATGGCTACACCTTC.

This clone turned up a few times. The chain recombines TRBV28 with TRBJ1-6, with 8 bases that match TRBD1. This CDR3 is 15 amino acids long. Losses at the gene ends were 5 bases for V and 10 bases for J; bases not matched to a gene: 10. Looked up from germline, CDR1 is MDHEN and CDR2 is SYDVKM. The CDR3 DNA reads TGTGCCAGCAGTCTGTACAGGGGGGGCCAGTCACCCCTCCACTTT. It encodes CASSLYRGGQSPLHF.

The rearrangement links TRBV7-9 to TRBJ2-7; the D gene is possibly TRBD1 (5 bases). With 5 bases removed from V and 0 bases from J, the gap between germline ends came to 14 bases. The germline gives CDR1 SEHNR, CDR2 FQNEAQ (reference sequence). This CDR3 is built from 15 residues. CDR3 bases: TGTGCCAGCAGCCTTCGTGGGGCTCCCTCCTACGAGCAGTACTTC. Translation gives CASSLRGAPSYEQYF.

The chain is built from TRBV4-2 and TRBJ2-7; D is unclear. CDR1 is LGHNA, CDR2 YNFKEQ, per germline. This CDR3 has 13 residues. V dropped 0 bases and J dropped 3 bases, with 6 bases sitting between them. The CDR3 sequence: CASSQDFSYEQYF. CDR3 DNA: TGTGCCAGCAGCCAAGATTTCAGCTACGAGCAGTACTTC.

This clone occurred a few times. The V call is TRBV4-2, the J call TRBJ1-1; 9 bases match TRBD1. The CDR3 loop spans 15 amino acids. Germline V gives CDR1 LGHNA, CDR2 YNFKEQ. The J segment lost 1 base and the V segment lost 4 bases, leaving 4 bases of the junction unmatched. In DNA form, the CDR3 reads TGTGCCAGCAGCCCAGGGACAGGGCGGAACACTGAAGCTTTCTTT. This sequence encodes CASSPGTGRNTEAFF.

The chain employs TRBV9 and TRBJ1-4, with TRBD1 matching 7 bases. CDR3 length equals 15 residues. The germline V gene encodes CDR1 SGDLS and CDR2 YYNGEE. V was pared by 0 bases and J by 7 bases, with 6 bases of the junction left unmatched. In nucleotides, the CDR3 is TGTGCCAGCAGCGTAGGGACAGGTGGTTTTGAAAAACTGTTTTTT. Encoded protein: CASSVGTGGFEKLFF.

The gene calls are TRBV19 and TRBJ1-5; D perhaps matches TRBD1 (6 bases). The CDR3 extends over 15 amino acids. The germline V and J ends were trimmed by 2 bases and 3 bases, with 11 bases remaining between them. Germline V lookup: CDR1 LNHDA, CDR2 SQIVND (reference sequence). The CDR3 nucleotides read TGTGCCAGTAGTATACCGGGACAATACAATCAGCCCCAGCATTTT. Protein product: CASSIPGQYNQPQHF. Full variable domain (rest looked up from reference TRBV19 and TRBJ1-5): DGGITQSPKYLFRKEGQNVTLSCEQNLNHDAMYWYRQDPGQGLRLIYYSQIVNDFQKGDIAEGYSVSREKKESFPLTVTSAQKNPTAFYLCASSIPGQYNQPQHFGDGTRLSIL.

The sample holds one count of this clone. The chain carries TRBV11-2 and TRBJ1-2; no clear D. The V end lost 5 bases, the J end lost 4 bases, and 8 bases lay between the germline ends. Germline V gene lookup returns CDR1 SGHAT and CDR2 FQNNGV. CDR3 length: 12 amino acids. The CDR3 protein is CASSQPGYGYTF. In DNA form, the CDR3 reads TGTGCCAGCAGCCAGCCAGGCTATGGCTACACCTTC.

This clone was observed once. The J gene is TRBJ1-6, the V gene TRBV7-8; no definite D call. Looked up from germline, CDR1 is SGHVS and CDR2 is FQNEAQ. Trimming removed 1 base at V and 4 bases at J, with 8 bases between. The CDR3 is made up of 15 amino acids. In DNA, the CDR3 is TGTGCCAGCAGCTTAGACGGAGGATATAATTCACCCCTCCACTTT. This sequence encodes CASSLDGGYNSPLHF.

The rearrangement links TRBV6-1 to TRBJ2-6; 7 positions match TRBD1. Germline CDR1 and CDR2: MNHNS and SASEGT. With V trimmed by 3 bases and J by 2 bases, 1 base remained unmatched. The CDR3 totals 15 residues. The CDR3 reads CASSEQGAGANVLTF. The CDR3 DNA is TGTGCCAGCAGTGAGCAGGGGGCTGGGGCCAACGTCCTGACTTTC.

This clone has just one count. This rearrangement joins TRBV28 to TRBJ1-3; no reliable D call. Germline V gene sequence: CDR1 MDHEN, CDR2 SYDVKM. Trimming cost V 7 bases and J 0 bases, with 16 bases left between them. CDR3 length: 16 amino acids. The CDR3 is CASNLAGSSSGNTIYF. The CDR3 coding sequence is TGTGCCAGCAACCTCGCGGGTTCCAGCTCTGGAAACACCATATATTTT.

This chain uses TRBV6-1 with TRBJ1-6; no definite D call. Germline CDR1 and CDR2: MNHNS and SASEGT. Trimming cost V 2 bases and J 9 bases, with 8 bases left between them. CDR3 size: 13 residues. DNA of the CDR3: TGTGCCAGCAGTGAAAGGTCGGGTTCACCCCTCCACTTT. Protein: CASSERSGSPLHF.

This chain joins TRBV9 and TRBJ2-2; TRBD1 matches 8 bases. Germline V gene lookup returns CDR1 SGDLS and CDR2 YYNGEE. The CDR3 has 16 residues. V lost 4 bases, J lost 5 bases, and 10 bases stayed unmatched. The CDR3 coding sequence is TGTGCCAGCAGCCCCCCGGGACAGGAGTTTACCGGGGAGCTGTTTTTT. Amino acids: CASSPPGQEFTGELFF.

This clone was detected once. The chain links TRBV5-4 to TRBJ2-7, with 9 bases that match TRBD1. The V gene end was trimmed by 4 bases and the J gene end by 5 bases; junction bases not matched to a gene: 10. Germline V lookup: CDR1 SGHNT, CDR2 YYREEE (reference sequence). The CDR3 loop spans 15 amino acids. Written as DNA, the CDR3 is TGTGCCAGCAGCGCCGGGACAGGGCCTCGCGACGAGCAGTACTTC. This sequence encodes CASSAGTGPRDEQYF.

The V gene is TRBV19, the J gene TRBJ2-2, with unresolved D. Between the trimmed V and J ends, which lost 6 bases and 1 base, there was a span of 9 bases. The CDR3 runs 14 residues. Germline V CDR1 and CDR2: LNHDA, SQIVND (reference sequence). Written as DNA, the CDR3 is TGTGCCAGTAGAGTGACACAGAACACCGGGGAGCTGTTTTTT. Protein product: CASRVTQNTGELFF. The full variable domain, completed using reference TRBV19 and TRBJ2-2, is DGGITQSPKYLFRKEGQNVTLSCEQNLNHDAMYWYRQDPGQGLRLIYYSQIVNDFQKGDIAEGYSVSREKKESFPLTVTSAQKNPTAFYLCASRVTQNTGELFFGEGSRLTVL.

This chain connects TRBV28 to TRBJ2-7; possibly TRBD2 for D (5 bases). The V gene's germline CDR1 is MDHEN and CDR2 SYDVKM. Trimming stripped 8 bases from V and 3 bases from J, with 11 bases between. The CDR3 length is 12 residues. CDR3: CASGNGGYEQYF. DNA for the CDR3: TGTGCCAGCGGAAACGGAGGCTACGAGCAGTACTTC.

The V call is TRBV28, the J call TRBJ2-7; TRBD2 aligns across 8 bases. Germline V gives CDR1 MDHEN, CDR2 SYDVKM. V shed 7 bases and J 5 bases; nucleotides not matched to a gene: 10. This CDR3 comprises 14 residues. CDR3 in DNA: TGTGCCAGCAACGGGAGGGGTCCTCTCGACGAGCAGTACTTC. Protein: CASNGRGPLDEQYF. Filled out from reference TRBV28 and TRBJ2-7, the complete variable domain reads DVKVTQSSRYLVKRTGEKVFLECVQDMDHENMFWYRQDPGLGLRLIYFSYDVKMKEKGDIPEGYSVSREKKERFSLILESASTNQTSMYLCASNGRGPLDEQYFGPGTRLTVT.

Only a few counts were recorded for this clone. The J gene is TRBJ2-7, the V gene TRBV28; 9 positions match TRBD1. This CDR3 has 14 residues. V shed 3 bases, J shed 6 bases, and the junction held 6 bases outside the gene matches. Germline CDR1 and CDR2: MDHEN and SYDVKM. CDR3 in DNA: TGTGCCAGCAGTTTGGGACAGGGTTCGGGCGAGCAGTACTTC. It specifies CASSLGQGSGEQYF.

This chain joins TRBV28 and TRBJ2-7; TRBD1 matches at 7 bases. Germline lookup yields CDR1 MDHEN and CDR2 SYDVKM. This CDR3 has 15 amino acids. V shed 4 bases and J 0 bases; nucleotides not matched to a gene: 6. The CDR3 loop is CASSSPGGSSYEQYF. The CDR3 DNA is TGTGCCAGCAGTTCGCCAGGGGGAAGCTCCTACGAGCAGTACTTC.

The chain couples TRBV6-6 to TRBJ2-2, with TRBD1 matching over 9 bases. CDR1 and CDR2 from the germline V gene are MNHNY and SVGAGI (reference sequence). J gave up 2 bases and V 5 bases, and 12 bases lay outside the gene matches. CDR3 length: 18 amino acids. Here the CDR3 reads CASSRTPPGQGNTGELFF. The DNA for the CDR3 is TGTGCCAGCAGTCGAACCCCACCGGGACAGGGTAACACCGGGGAGCTGTTTTTT.

This clone appeared a few times. The chain couples TRBV27 to TRBJ1-1; maybe TRBD1 (5 bases). Between the trimmed V and J ends, which lost 4 bases and 4 bases, there was a span of 13 bases. Germline CDR1 MNHEY, CDR2 SMNVEV (reference sequence). CDR3 length: 14 amino acids. CDR3 residues: CASSSRQGSTEAFF. In DNA, the CDR3 is TGTGCCAGCAGTTCCCGGCAGGGTAGCACTGAAGCTTTCTTT.

The V gene is TRBV27, the J gene TRBJ1-4; D is undetermined. Germline V gene sequence: CDR1 MNHEY, CDR2 SMNVEV (reference sequence). The CDR3 spans 14 residues. The V end lost 5 bases, the J end lost 10 bases, and 17 bases lay between the germline ends. CDR3 residues: CASSTSRSGGKLFF. The DNA of the CDR3 is TGTGCCAGCAGTACTTCCAGAAGCGGCGGAAAACTGTTTTTT.

The rearrangement links TRBV5-1 to TRBJ2-7; 8 nucleotides agree with TRBD1. This CDR3 has 16 amino acids. Germline V lookup: CDR1 SGHRS, CDR2 YFSETQ. The V and J ends lost 4 bases and 2 bases, in that order; junction bases with no gene match: 11. The chain's CDR3 is CASSQQTGTGTYEQYF. As DNA, the CDR3 is TGCGCCAGCAGCCAGCAGACCGGGACAGGAACCTACGAGCAGTACTTC.

The gene calls are TRBV30 and TRBJ2-6, with TRBD1 matching over 8 bases. The J segment lost 1 base and the V segment lost 7 bases, leaving 3 bases of the junction unmatched. The CDR3 is 14 amino acids. The germline CDR1 and CDR2 sequences are GTSNPN and SVGIG (reference sequence). Here the CDR3 DNA reads TGTGCCTTCTACAGGGGGTCTGGGGCCAACGTCCTGACTTTC. Translating gives CAFYRGSGANVLTF.

The V call is TRBV11-2, the J call TRBJ2-7; D may be TRBD1 (6 bases). V gave up 6 bases and J gave up 6 bases, with 9 bases separating them. This CDR3 spans 11 amino acids. Per the germline V gene, CDR1 is SGHAT and CDR2 is FQNNGV. As DNA, the CDR3 is TGTGCCAGCAGGAGGACAGTCGAGCAGTACTTC. The encoded protein is CASRRTVEQYF.